A single sample gave rise to the 11 T cell receptor beta chains below, sequenced in a study of glioma-infiltrating T cells. The iRepertoire nested amplicon-rescue multiplex PCR amplified TCR alpha and beta CDR3s from RNA. Each CDR3 protein is one row after TCRdb ran MiXCR on the multiplex PCR reads. Of tens of thousands of distinct CDR3 sequences listed, 20% to 25% were seen once; the top ten hold approximately 7%. Input material: glioma tissue, nonneoplastic brain tissue, or PBMCs (not recorded which). All receptors derive from a human donor with low-grade glioma or glioblastoma, undergoing nonglioma brain surgery, or in good health (not recorded which).

This clonotype was detected many times. The J gene is TRBJ1-1, the V gene TRBV20-1; D is unresolved. Germline-derived CDR1 and CDR2 are DFQATT and SNEGSKA (reference sequence). The CDR3 extends over 14 amino acids. The V and J ends lost 6 bases and 4 bases respectively, with 18 bases between them. The CDR3: CSARGKTSATEAFF. In DNA form, the CDR3 reads TGCAGTGCCCGAGGGAAGACCTCCGCCACTGAAGCTTTCTTT.

The chain combines TRBV27 with TRBJ2-3; TRBD2 matches 11 bases. The V gene's germline CDR1 is MNHEY and CDR2 SMNVEV (reference sequence). Unmatched junction bases numbered 17, after V lost 4 bases and J lost 11 bases. The CDR3 runs 17 residues. The CDR3 sequence: CASSSPSGRSYGDVQYF. CDR3 DNA: TGTGCCAGCAGTTCCCCTAGCGGGAGGAGTTATGGAGATGTGCAGTATTTT.

This clonotype was seen many times. The CDR3 loop reads CASIVQPRGYGYTF. The CDR3 nucleotides are TGTGCCAGCATTGTCCAACCCAGGGGGTATGGCTACACCTTC. J is TRBJ1-2 and V is TRBV2, with 7 nucleotides matching TRBD1. Trimming cost V 7 bases and J 5 bases; bases outside gene matches: 10. The CDR3 is made up of 14 amino acids. The germline CDR1 and CDR2 sequences are SNHLY and FYNNEI.

This clonotype was recorded many times. The chain joins TRBV6-1 to TRBJ2-7; tentative D call: TRBD1 (5 bases). V dropped 6 bases and J dropped 0 bases, with 15 bases sitting between them. The CDR3 runs 15 residues. Germline values: CDR1 MNHNS, CDR2 SASEGT. The CDR3 DNA reads as TGTGCCAGCAGGGACACAGGTGTATCCTCCTACGAGCAGTACTTC. Protein: CASRDTGVSSYEQYF.

The sample holds many counts of this clonotype. The V call is TRBV18, the J call TRBJ1-2; weak D call: TRBD1 (6 bases). Looked up from germline, CDR1 is KGHSH and CDR2 is LQKENI. V shed 3 bases and J shed 3 bases, with 14 bases lying between them. CDR3 length equals 15 residues. CDR3 sequence: CASSPYRDEDYGYTF. For the CDR3, the DNA is TGTGCCAGCTCACCTTACAGGGATGAGGACTATGGCTACACCTTC.

Ten or more counts support this clonotype. V gene TRBV2 combines with J gene TRBJ2-7; the D is unclear. V was pared by 1 base and J by 2 bases, with 9 bases between. The CDR3 runs to 14 residues. CDR1 and CDR2 (germline): SNHLY, FYNNEI. DNA for the CDR3: TGTGCCAGCAGTGAAGGTCCGTTTGCCTACGAGCAGTACTTC. Its translation: CASSEGPFAYEQYF.

This clonotype was detected many times. The V call is TRBV4-1, the J call TRBJ2-5, with 9 bases identical to TRBD1. The V and J ends lost 1 base and 4 bases, in that order; junction bases with no gene match: 4. Germline V lookup: CDR1 MGHRA, CDR2 YSYEKL. This CDR3 is 15 amino acids long. The CDR3 reads CASSQGNRGPETQYF. In DNA, the CDR3 is TGCGCCAGCAGCCAAGGGAACAGGGGGCCAGAGACCCAGTACTTC.

In this sample, this clonotype turned up many times. The chain joins TRBV19 to TRBJ2-3; TRBD2 is a possible D gene (7 bases). Germline V gene lookup returns CDR1 LNHDA and CDR2 SQIVND (reference sequence). V lost 3 bases to trimming and J lost 0 bases, with 10 bases between them. CDR3 size: 15 residues. This CDR3 reads CASSIGGGSTDTQYF. In DNA form, the CDR3 reads TGTGCCAGTAGTATTGGGGGGGGCAGCACAGATACGCAGTATTTT.

This chain connects TRBV3-1 to TRBJ2-3; D might be TRBD1 (6 bases). The CDR3 loop spans 15 amino acids. In germline, CDR1 is LGHDT, CDR2 YNNKEL (reference sequence). Trimming removed 4 bases at V and 4 bases at J, with 15 bases between. CDR3 in DNA: TGTGCCAGCAGCCTTAGGGGCAGGGGAGCAGATACGCAGTATTTT. This gives the protein CASSLRGRGADTQYF.

The chain joins TRBV12-3 or TRBV12-4 to TRBJ2-5; 10 bases fit TRBD2. The length of the CDR3 is 13 residues. With V trimmed by 5 bases and J by 6 bases, 3 bases remained unmatched. The CDR3 loop reads CASSNSGGKTQYF. The CDR3 DNA is TGTGCCAGCAGTAATAGCGGGGGGAAGACCCAGTACTTC.

The chain is built from TRBV10-2 and TRBJ2-1, with 13 bases lining up with TRBD2. V shed 2 bases and J 15 bases; nucleotides not matched to a gene: 13. CDR1 and CDR2 (germline): WSHSY, SAAADI. There are 16 residues in the CDR3. CDR3: CASSEAPRLAGGRAFF. DNA for the CDR3: TGCGCCAGCAGTGAGGCCCCCCGACTAGCGGGAGGCCGGGCGTTCTTC.